Sequencing of this TCR beta chain was carried out in a study of T cell responses to AZD1222 COVID-19 vaccine (dated by TCRdb to the early 2020s). As for the study more broadly: AZD1222 recipients whose second dose came at about 4 weeks and those whose second dose came at about 12 weeks were combined into one group, since spike-specific TCR depth and breadth did not differ between the two schedules. Trial participants were enrolled by age into subgroups of 18-55, 56-69 and 70-plus years, and about 150, 27 and 61 TCR-sequenced participants, respectively, were included in these subgroups. TCR sequencing was performed for 230 to 250 trial participants, of whom 200 to 220 were given two doses of AZD1222 and approximately 25 were given two doses of MenACWY control vaccine.

Read against the paper, the sample's time point label means: baseline before first vaccination. Vaccinee samples were obtained from the UK trials COV001 and COV002, which included a single-blind randomized controlled phase 2/3 trial of AZD1222 (ChAdOx1 nCoV-19) in healthy adults. Trial participant PBMC samples were collected at day 0 and day 28 after the second dose for TCRbeta chain sequencing. The investigation overall reported the following: A significant rise in spike-specific TCR breadth and depth was observed after two AZD1222 doses relative to day 0 and relative to MenACWY recipients. CD4 TCRs associated with the vaccine covered the entire spike protein, and the dominant responses were in regions 160-218 and 743-854. Conclusions about previously exposed vaccinees are limited because only a handful of AZD1222 recipients were SARS-CoV-2 seropositive at baseline. Nearly half of unique spike-specific TCRs reportedly recognized epitopes outside regions mutated in the B.1.351 and B.1.1.7 variants. No day 14 peak-response samples were available, so repertoires were characterized only after the peak T cell response. Most participants were white British and females outnumbered males, and the authors suggested that clonal diversity may have been underestimated. The 56-69-year group was small, and its depth increase did not reach significance, likely because of low power.

The germline V gene supplies CDR1 SGHRS and CDR2 YFSETQ. Counted from cysteine to phenylalanine, this CDR3 has 15 amino acids. Only CDR3 DNA remains: 45 bases, in frame from the first base. Trimming takes 3 bases off V and 4 bases off J; junction bases not matched to a gene: 3. The table lists this clone with a count of one. No cognate antigen has been identified for it. Base qualities are missing; no much larger clone stands one base away. The CDR3 regions of human TCRbeta chains were analyzed by immunosequencing. From the authors' description of their analysis: Repertoire TCRs were checked for matches against a reference library of SARS-CoV-2-specific TCRs that had been generated using the MIRA antigen-specificity platform. Breadth meant the fraction of unique TCRs that were SARS-CoV-2-associated, whereas depth meant the fraction of total T cells that were SARS-CoV-2-associated. Using the MIRA data, every spike-specific TCR was mapped to the spike region that the TCR reacted to and assigned to either a CD4 or a CD8 class. Log10-transformed breadth and depth values were compared by one-way ANOVA with Sidak's multiple comparisons tests. Entries here come from immuneACCESS through TCRdb and include only in-frame sequences with V and J called. Some clones fail to appear in such tables; in the studies checked, an unresolved V gene covers under half of the shortfall, and the cause of the remainder is unknown. V, J and clone size are those of that table, while D and trimming were read from the DNA. The sample table shows some 130,000 clones, and 88% are seen once. Roughly 3.5% of the sample is taken by the ten largest.

The rearrangement joined TRBV5-1 to TRBJ2-7; 14 bases in the junction line up with TRBD2. The TCR was taken from an adult in good health. The sequencing here drew on peripheral blood, taken on day 0 of AZD1222 vaccination. The CDR3 is CASSSGLAGAYEQYF. The DNA sequence is as follows: TGCGCCAGCAGCTCGGGACTAGCGGGGGCTTACGAGCAGTACTTC.